Each of the 13 T cell receptor beta chains below was sequenced from the same sample in a study of T cells in tuberculosis. Only in-frame clones appear in the TCRdb table, and some are missing; sequencing was by immunoSEQ multiplex PCR. The sample records around 35,000 clones, over 90% being singletons. What was sequenced was PBMCs. The source is a donor between 5 and 29 years old with latent tuberculosis or without tuberculosis infection.

The CDR3 spells CASSPRGMDIQYF. CDR3 nucleotides: TGTGCCAGTAGTCCCCGGGGGATGGACATTCAGTACTTC. This chain joins TRBV19 and TRBJ2-4; D may be TRBD2 (6 bases). The CDR3 consists of 13 residues. Trimming removed 5 bases from V and 8 bases from J, with 13 bases in between. Looked up from germline, CDR1 is LNHDA and CDR2 is SQIVND (reference sequence). The full variable domain, rest sourced from reference TRBV19 and TRBJ2-4, is DGGITQSPKYLFRKEGQNVTLSCEQNLNHDAMYWYRQDPGQGLRLIYYSQIVNDFQKGDIAEGYSVSREKKESFPLTVTSAQKNPTAFYLCASSPRGMDIQYFGAGTRLSVL.

V and J are TRBV6-5 and TRBJ1-5; TRBD1 matches at 7 bases. Germline-derived CDR1 and CDR2 are MNHEY and SVGAGI. There are 14 residues in the CDR3. With 7 bases clipped from V and 4 bases from J, the junction kept 7 bases outside the gene matches. The CDR3: CASTESRGNQPQHF. DNA for the CDR3: TGTGCCAGCACTGAGTCCAGGGGGAATCAGCCCCAGCATTTT.

J is TRBJ1-2 and V is TRBV29-1, with 9 bases matching TRBD1. Germline trimming cut 6 bases from V and 4 bases from J; bases unmatched to any gene: 9. Germline values: CDR1 SQVTM, CDR2 ANQGSEA. The CDR3 has 14 residues. CDR3: CSVCGDRVGYGYTF. The CDR3 DNA follows: TGCAGCGTGTGCGGGGACAGGGTTGGCTATGGCTACACCTTC. Full variable domain (outside the CDR3, taken from reference TRBV29-1 and TRBJ1-2): SAVISQKPSRDICQRGTSLTIQCQVDSQVTMMFWYRQQPGQSLTLIATANQGSEATYESGFVIDKFPISRPNLTFSTLTVSNMSPEDSSIYLCSVCGDRVGYGYTFGSGTRLTVV.

The V and J genes are TRBV4-1 and TRBJ1-2; 9 nucleotides align to TRBD1. This CDR3 is 16 amino acids long. Germline CDR1 reads MGHRA; CDR2 reads YSYEKL. Unmatched junction bases numbered 7, after V lost 1 base and J lost 4 bases. The CDR3 nucleotides read TGCGCCAGCAGCCAAGCTACAGGGGGCTCCCTCTATGGCTACACCTTC. Translated, it gives CASSQATGGSLYGYTF.

V gene TRBV6-1 combines with J gene TRBJ2-7; maybe TRBD1 (5 bases). CDR3 length: 14 residues. Trimming removed 7 bases at V and 2 bases at J, with 15 bases between. Germline CDR1 and CDR2: MNHNS and SASEGT. CDR3: CASKGLLNPYEQYF. DNA for the CDR3: TGTGCCAGCAAGGGGCTCCTGAACCCCTACGAGCAGTACTTC.

The CDR3, as DNA: TGCAGCGTTGAAGCCCGACAGGGGTCCTTTGGCTATGGCTACACCTTC. As protein: CSVEARQGSFGYGYTF. V is TRBV29-1 and J is TRBJ1-2; 8 bases fit TRBD1. The J segment lost 4 bases and the V segment lost 1 base, leaving 11 bases of the junction unmatched. The CDR3 contains 16 residues. Germline CDR1 is SQVTM and CDR2 is ANQGSEA.

The gene calls are TRBV9 and TRBJ1-4; 11 bases fit TRBD1. This CDR3 is built from 17 residues. Germline-derived CDR1 and CDR2 are SGDLS and YYNGEE. V shed 3 bases and J 1 base; nucleotides not matched to a gene: 5. DNA for the CDR3: TGTGCCAGCAGCGCCGGGACAGGGGGAAGAACTAATGAAAAACTGTTTTTT. It encodes CASSAGTGGRTNEKLFF. Filled out from reference TRBV9 and TRBJ1-4, the complete variable domain reads DSGVTQTPKHLITATGQRVTLRCSPRSGDLSVYWYQQSLDQGLQFLIQYYNGEERAKGNILERFSAQQFPDLHSELNLSSLELGDSALYFCASSAGTGGRTNEKLFFGSGTQLSVL.

The gene calls are TRBV25-1 and TRBJ2-7, with 10 bases fitting TRBD1. This CDR3 comprises 17 residues. Germline values: CDR1 MGHDK, CDR2 SYGVNS. The J segment lost 6 bases and the V segment lost 2 bases, leaving 13 bases of the junction unmatched. In DNA, the CDR3 is TGTGCCAGCAGTGAACCGATCCGGGACAGGGGCCGTGGCGAGCAGTACTTC. Amino acids: CASSEPIRDRGRGEQYF.

This chain uses TRBV30 with TRBJ1-6; D is unclear. The CDR3 consists of 14 residues. The V gene's germline CDR1 is GTSNPN and CDR2 SVGIG (reference sequence). V lost 2 bases and J lost 5, with 10 bases in between. The CDR3 DNA reads TGTGCCTGGAGTCCCCCGGGGAATAATTCACCCCTCCACTTT. It yields the protein CAWSPPGNNSPLHF.

The rearrangement joins TRBV12-5 to TRBJ1-5, with TRBD1 matching over 10 bases. This CDR3 contains 14 residues. Germline loops: CDR1 LGHNT, CDR2 FRNRAP. The ends lost 9 bases at V and 9 bases at J; junction bases unmatched: 11. The CDR3 protein is CASGTGEGGAPQHF. Here the CDR3 DNA reads TGTGCTAGCGGGACAGGGGAGGGAGGAGCGCCCCAGCATTTT.

The CDR3: CASSQAGAGRGLSTDTQYF. The CDR3 nucleotides read TGCGCCAGCAGCCAAGCCGGTGCAGGGCGGGGGCTGTCCACAGATACGCAGTATTTT. The chain combines TRBV4-3 with TRBJ2-3, with a tentative D call TRBD2 (7 bases). Trimming removed 1 base at V and 2 bases at J, with 22 bases between. This CDR3 has 19 amino acids. Germline V gene lookup returns CDR1 LGHNA and CDR2 YSLEER.

This clone was counted a few times. This chain links TRBV9 with TRBJ1-6; possible D gene TRBD1, 6 bases. The CDR3 totals 13 residues. Germline CDR1 reads SGDLS; CDR2 reads YYNGEE. The V gene lost 3 bases and the J gene lost 9 bases, with 10 bases spanning the gap. The DNA of the CDR3 is TGTGCCAGCAGCGCCCCAGGGGCTTCACCCCTCCACTTT. It yields the protein CASSAPGASPLHF.

The chain employs TRBV9 and TRBJ1-3; D may be TRBD1 (6 bases). V shed 1 base and J shed 0 bases, with 8 bases lying between them. The CDR3 has 15 amino acids. The germline V gene has CDR1 SGDLS and CDR2 YYNGEE. The CDR3 DNA sequence: TGTGCCAGCAGCGTAACGGACAGCTCTGGAAACACCATATATTTT. The encoded protein is CASSVTDSSGNTIYF.